These 28 T cell receptor beta chains were all obtained from the same sample, sequenced in a study of cytomegalovirus exposure and HLA in healthy donors. PCR primers comprised 60 Vbeta and 13 Jbeta primers. Profiled with immunoSEQ multiplex PCR; TCRdb holds only in-frame clones, not every one. The sample lists about 200,000 clones; about 79% were seen once. The sequenced sample was PBMCs. All receptors derive from a man between 18 and 35 years old in good health and CMV-seronegative.

The chain has TRBV2 and TRBJ2-3, with D possibly TRBD1 on 5 matching bases. V dropped 7 bases and J dropped 0 bases, with 20 bases sitting between them. There are 17 residues in the CDR3. Germline V gene lookup returns CDR1 SNHLY and CDR2 FYNNEI. CDR3 nucleotides: TGTGCCAGCATGGCAGGGTACGGTGGTGCTAGCACAGATACGCAGTATTTT. This gives the protein CASMAGYGGASTDTQYF.

The V and J genes are TRBV4-3 and TRBJ1-2; possibly TRBD1 for D (5 bases). The CDR3 runs 13 residues. V lost 5 bases, J lost 10 bases, and 17 bases lay in between. Germline values: CDR1 LGHNA, CDR2 YSLEER. The chain's CDR3 is CASSKIPGGDYTF. The CDR3 coding sequence is TGCGCCAGCAGCAAGATCCCGGGGGGTGACTACACCTTC.

V gene TRBV4-3 combines with J gene TRBJ2-2; D remains unclear. V was pared by 1 base and J by 5 bases, with 5 bases between. Germline V gene data show CDR1 as LGHNA and CDR2 as YSLEER. CDR3 length: 13 residues. CDR3 in DNA: TGCGCCAGCAGCCAAGGTCTAACCGGGGAGCTGTTTTTT. This translates into CASSQGLTGELFF.

This chain links TRBV7-9 with TRBJ1-4; no reliable D call. The CDR3 is 14 residues long. CDR1 and CDR2 (germline): SEHNR, FQNEAQ (reference sequence). V was cut by 7 bases and J by 8 bases, with 17 bases left in between. CDR3 residues: CASTGGTSSEKLFF. The CDR3 nucleotides read TGTGCCAGCACCGGAGGTACTTCGTCCGAAAAACTGTTTTTT. The full variable domain, completed using reference TRBV7-9 and TRBJ1-4, is DTGVSQNPRHKITKRGQNVTFRCDPISEHNRLYWYRQTLGQGPEFLTYFQNEAQLEKSRLLSDRFSAERPKGSFSTLEIQRTEQGDSAMYLCASTGGTSSEKLFFGSGTQLSVL.

This clone occurred once. The rearrangement joins TRBV30 to TRBJ1-5; 7 positions agree with TRBD1. V dropped 5 bases and J dropped 7; count of bases not matched to a gene: 8. The CDR3 loop spans 13 amino acids. Germline values: CDR1 GTSNPN, CDR2 SVGIG (reference sequence). The DNA for the CDR3 is TGTGCCTGGGCCGACAGGGAGATGCAGCCCCAGCATTTT. The encoded protein is CAWADREMQPQHF.

This clone has a single count. This sequence joins TRBV2 and TRBJ2-1; D is perhaps TRBD2 (7 bases). The CDR3 has 14 amino acids. Germline V gene data show CDR1 as SNHLY and CDR2 as FYNNEI. V lost 8 bases to trimming and J lost 0 bases, with 11 bases between them. CDR3 loop: CASGGGSSYNEQFF. The CDR3 DNA reads as TGTGCCAGCGGGGGCGGGAGCTCCTACAATGAGCAGTTCTTC.

The table lists this clone with a few counts. The J gene is TRBJ2-3, the V gene TRBV19; 8 bases match TRBD2. V was pared by 6 bases and J by 2 bases, with 7 bases of the junction left unmatched. This CDR3 has 15 residues. Germline V gives CDR1 LNHDA, CDR2 SQIVND (reference sequence). This CDR3 is CASSLSGDHTDTQYF. The CDR3 DNA reads as TGTGCCAGTAGCCTTAGCGGGGACCACACAGATACGCAGTATTTT.

The genes are TRBV7-2 and TRBJ2-5; TRBD1 might be the D (5 bases). The CDR3 length is 14 residues. The germline V gene has CDR1 SGHTA and CDR2 FQGNSA. V gave up 5 bases and J gave up 1 base, with 11 bases separating them. CDR3 DNA: TGTGCCAGCAGCACCGACAGAGTCCAAGAGACCCAGTACTTC. It translates to CASSTDRVQETQYF.

The chain combines TRBV28 with TRBJ1-1; D may be TRBD1 (6 bases). The V and J ends lost 0 bases and 0 bases respectively, with 11 bases between them. Germline values: CDR1 MDHEN, CDR2 SYDVKM. The CDR3 is made up of 16 amino acids. CDR3: CASSLWTGSMNTEAFF. The CDR3 DNA sequence: TGTGCCAGCAGTTTATGGACAGGTAGCATGAACACTGAAGCTTTCTTT.

The rearrangement joins TRBV7-6 to TRBJ2-6; D gene unclear. The CDR3 loop spans 18 amino acids. V lost 2 bases to trimming and J lost 0 bases, with 14 bases between them. Germline CDR1 and CDR2: SGHVS and FNYEAQ. The CDR3 here is CASSLSSRMSSGANVLTF. DNA for the CDR3: TGTGCCAGCAGCTTATCGAGCAGGATGAGCTCTGGGGCCAACGTCCTGACTTTC.

The chain couples TRBV4-3 to TRBJ2-2; D gene unclear. V lost 4 bases, J lost 6 bases, and 6 bases lay in between. This CDR3 has 12 amino acids. The germline gives CDR1 LGHNA, CDR2 YSLEER. CDR3 amino acids: CASSLHSGELFF. In nucleotides, the CDR3 is TGCGCCAGCAGCCTTCATTCCGGGGAGCTGTTTTTT.

The count of this clone is one. The J gene is TRBJ2-1, the V gene TRBV7-3; perhaps TRBD2 as D (6 bases). CDR1 is SGHTA, CDR2 FQGTGA, per germline. V gave up 2 bases and J gave up 4 bases, with 12 bases separating them. CDR3 length: 15 residues. CDR3 bases: TGTGCCAGCAGCTTAGGGCCTAGCGAGTACAATGAGCAGTTCTTC. It translates to CASSLGPSEYNEQFF.

Concerning this clone: The sample holds other DNA sequences that translate to the same CDR3. The chain employs TRBV30 and TRBJ1-6, with 8 bases aligning to TRBD1. CDR1 is GTSNPN, CDR2 SVGIG, per germline (reference sequence). V lost 0 bases to trimming and J lost 10 bases; unmatched junction nucleotides: 5. CDR3 size: 14 residues. CDR3 in amino acids: CAWSVAGGSSPLHF. The DNA of the CDR3 is TGTGCCTGGAGTGTAGCAGGGGGCTCATCACCCCTCCACTTT.

The V and J genes are TRBV5-6 and TRBJ1-1, with D possibly being TRBD1 (6 bases). The CDR3 is made up of 15 amino acids. The V end lost 3 bases, the J end lost 0 bases, and 12 bases lay between the germline ends. From germline, CDR1 is SGHDT and CDR2 YYEEEE. The CDR3 spells CASSSRTAMNTEAFF. CDR3 coding DNA: TGTGCCAGCAGCTCTCGGACAGCGATGAACACTGAAGCTTTCTTT.

The chain links TRBV6-1 to TRBJ2-7; 9 positions agree with TRBD1. The CDR3 has 13 amino acids. Germline V gene lookup returns CDR1 MNHNS and CDR2 SASEGT. V was clipped by 4 bases and J by 3 bases; unmatched bases: 1. CDR3 sequence: CASSADRGYEQYF. CDR3 in DNA: TGTGCCAGCAGTGCGGACAGGGGCTACGAGCAGTACTTC.

This rearrangement joins TRBV5-6 to TRBJ2-5, with 10 positions matching TRBD1. The CDR3 sequence is 16 residues long. With V trimmed by 0 bases and J by 5 bases, 7 bases remained unmatched. Looked up from germline, CDR1 is SGHDT and CDR2 is YYEEEE. The CDR3 nucleotides read TGTGCCAGCAGCTTGGCGGGACAGGGGATATGGGAGACCCAGTACTTC. This encodes CASSLAGQGIWETQYF.

V and J are TRBV6-5 and TRBJ1-2; 8 bases line up with TRBD1. With 5 bases clipped from V and 7 bases from J, the junction kept 3 bases outside the gene matches. The CDR3 contains 12 residues. The germline CDR1 and CDR2 sequences are MNHEY and SVGAGI. CDR3 bases: TGTGCCAGCAGTACAGGGGGGGCTGGCTACACCTTC. It yields the protein CASSTGGAGYTF.

A few counts support this clone. This rearrangement joins TRBV11-2 to TRBJ1-5; D uncertain. Trimming removed 1 base at V and 4 bases at J, with 5 bases between. The germline V gene has CDR1 SGHAT and CDR2 FQNNGV. The length of the CDR3 is 13 residues. CDR3 protein: CASSLGANQPQHF. The DNA for the CDR3 is TGTGCCAGCAGCTTAGGGGCAAATCAGCCCCAGCATTTT.

This chain uses TRBV10-3 with TRBJ2-3; D might be TRBD1 (6 bases). Trimming removed 2 bases at V and 5 bases at J, with 11 bases between. This CDR3 comprises 14 residues. CDR1 is ENHRY and CDR2 is SYGVKD in the germline V gene. CDR3 in DNA: TGTGCCATCAGTGAGGGGGGCGTGAGAGATACGCAGTATTTT. Protein: CAISEGGVRDTQYF.

This clone was recorded once. CDR3 nucleotides: TGTGCCAGCTCACCACGAAGAGGACAGGGCCTCTCTGGAAACACCATATATTTT. It encodes CASSPRRGQGLSGNTIYF. The V call is TRBV18, the J call TRBJ1-3; 8 bases map to TRBD1. The CDR3 loop spans 18 amino acids. Per the germline V gene, CDR1 is KGHSH and CDR2 is LQKENI. Trimming cost V 1 base and J 0 bases; bases outside gene matches: 8.

The chain is built from TRBV5-6 and TRBJ2-5; D is perhaps TRBD1 (5 bases). Between the trimmed V and J ends, which lost 0 bases and 2 bases, there was a span of 11 bases. The CDR3 length is 15 residues. Germline CDR1 reads SGHDT; CDR2 reads YYEEEE. The DNA for the CDR3 is TGTGCCAGCAGCTTGGGCAGGGCCGAACAAGAGACCCAGTACTTC. It codes for CASSLGRAEQETQYF.

The chain carries TRBV11-2 and TRBJ2-5, with D hard to call. CDR3 length equals 14 residues. Trimming removed 2 bases from V and 2 bases from J, with 9 bases in between. Germline assignment: CDR1 SGHAT and CDR2 FQNNGV. The CDR3, as DNA: TGTGCCAGCAGCTTATTCTCAGGTCAAGAGACCCAGTACTTC. This translates into CASSLFSGQETQYF. Looking up the rest from reference TRBV11-2 and TRBJ2-5 gives the full variable domain: EAGVAQSPRYKIIEKRQSVAFWCNPISGHATLYWYQQILGQGPKLLIQFQNNGVVDDSQLPKDRFSAERLKGVDSTLKIQPAKLEDSAVYLCASSLFSGQETQYFGPGTRLLVL.

In its sample, this clone was seen once. The chain carries TRBV19 and TRBJ1-6; TRBD1 matches 7 bases. CDR3 length: 18 amino acids. V lost 0 bases and J lost 6; bases outside the gene matches: 11. Germline-derived CDR1 and CDR2 are LNHDA and SQIVND (reference sequence). CDR3 residues: CASSIDGRGGFSNSPLHF. The DNA for the CDR3 is TGTGCCAGTAGTATAGATGGACGAGGGGGCTTCTCTAATTCACCCCTCCACTTT.

The chain recombines TRBV30 with TRBJ1-5; D perhaps matches TRBD1 (6 bases). The V gene's germline CDR1 is GTSNPN and CDR2 SVGIG (reference sequence). Trimming stripped 5 bases from V and 1 base from J, with 9 bases between. There are 13 residues in the CDR3. CDR3 sequence (DNA): TGTGCCTGGGCTGACAGGAGCAATCAGCCCCAGCATTTT. This translates into CAWADRSNQPQHF.

This clone appeared a single time. Distinct nucleotide sequences in the sample also encode this CDR3. The chain has TRBV5-1 and TRBJ2-7; TRBD2 aligns across 14 bases. The CDR3 is 18 amino acids. Losses at the gene ends were 1 base for V and 0 bases for J; bases not matched to a gene: 6. CDR1 and CDR2 from the germline V gene are SGHRS and YFSETQ. The CDR3 DNA follows: TGCGCCAGCAGCTTGTTGGGACTAGCGGGGGCCAGCTCCTACGAGCAGTACTTC. This sequence encodes CASSLLGLAGASSYEQYF.

The rearrangement joins TRBV6-5 to TRBJ2-2, with D tentatively TRBD2 (7 bases). The CDR3 covers 16 residues. V dropped 0 bases and J dropped 4 bases, with 12 bases sitting between them. Germline lookup yields CDR1 MNHEY and CDR2 SVGAGI. The CDR3 nucleotides are TGTGCCAGCAGTTACTCGTCGGGGGGCGGCACCGGGGAGCTGTTTTTT. Translating it yields CASSYSSGGGTGELFF.

V usage is TRBV28 and J usage is TRBJ1-1; no clear D gene. Germline lookup yields CDR1 MDHEN and CDR2 SYDVKM. The CDR3 runs 12 residues. Trimming took off 6 bases at V and 0 bases at J, with 5 bases between the two ends. CDR3 region: CASRRLNTEAFF. The CDR3 DNA reads TGTGCCAGCAGGCGATTGAACACTGAAGCTTTCTTT.

The gene calls are TRBV7-9 and TRBJ1-1; 9 positions agree with TRBD1. Germline V CDR1 and CDR2: SEHNR, FQNEAQ (reference sequence). V was clipped by 3 bases and J by 5 bases; unmatched bases: 10. The CDR3 loop spans 16 amino acids. CDR3 amino acids: CASSLRAGQGMTEAFF. The CDR3, as DNA: TGTGCCAGCAGCTTGCGAGCCGGACAGGGGATGACTGAAGCTTTCTTT.